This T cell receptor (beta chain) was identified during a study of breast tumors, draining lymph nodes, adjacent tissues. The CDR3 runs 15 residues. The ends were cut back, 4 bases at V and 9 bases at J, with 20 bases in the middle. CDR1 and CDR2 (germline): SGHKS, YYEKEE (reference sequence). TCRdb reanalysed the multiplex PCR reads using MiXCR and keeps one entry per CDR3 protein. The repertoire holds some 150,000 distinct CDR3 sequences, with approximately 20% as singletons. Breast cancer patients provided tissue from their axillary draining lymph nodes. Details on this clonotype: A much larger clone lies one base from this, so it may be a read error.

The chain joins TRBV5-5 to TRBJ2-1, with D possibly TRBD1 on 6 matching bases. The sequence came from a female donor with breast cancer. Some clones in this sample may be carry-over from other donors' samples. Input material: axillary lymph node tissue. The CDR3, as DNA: TGTGCCAGCAGCAGGGACATGGCACAAAACAGTGAGCAGTTCTTC. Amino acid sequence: CASSRDMAQNSEQFF.